Listed here is a single TCR beta chain. This receptor's antigen is unknown. Base qualities are not provided; no much larger clone lies one nucleotide away. This entry comes from a study of blood T cells in healthy people across ages (dated by TCRdb to between 2014 and 2017). In terms of the full investigation: In model experiments, template switching captured about one uniquely barcoded TCR beta cDNA molecule for every two T cells. To track age-related changes in TCR beta repertoire diversity, the study relied on deep sequencing normalized with unique cDNA molecular identifiers. The donors were split into four age groups: young (average 16 years), middle-aged (roughly 39), aged (approximately 60) and long-lived (over 75). To avoid experimental bias, donors of different ages were spread randomly across the sequencing lanes. Two additional independent replicas of 1 million unique cDNA reads from the same blood draw were analyzed for two donors (one aged 18 to 30 and one aged 80 or older).

To prepare the library, 5' RACE was applied. Sequencing used an Illumina HiSeq 2500. A second roughly 6 to 12 cycle PCR used a sample-barcoded 5' primer and a J-beta primer mix. A unique molecular identifier was introduced onto each TCR beta cDNA molecule by a template-switch 5' adaptor carrying 12 random nucleotides. Each sample yielded at least 2.5 million CDR3-containing paired-end reads. First-strand cDNA synthesis was performed from all RNA using the Mint cDNA synthesis kit, with priming by a TRBC-specific oligonucleotide. Following uracil-DNA glycosylase treatment, a first 18-cycle PCR with universal primers M1SS and BC2_uni_R was performed on all cDNA. Turning to the authors' computational methods: For normalization, 1 million high-quality reads were randomly selected from each sample, with every read carrying a distinct molecular identifier. Instead of being binned into consensus sequences, reads with shared molecular identifiers were discarded. MiTCR, run with a Q25 quality threshold and the strictest error-elimination algorithm, handled CDR3 identification, clonotype clustering and error correction. A nonparametric unseen species model with Euler transformation was used to estimate a lower bound on total TCR beta diversity. Clones were called with MiXCR by TCRdb after fastp trimmed the public reads at Q25, and only in-frame beta chains were retained. Every entry covers one CDR3 protein and lists the most common genes and DNA from its rows. TCRdb, not the original authors, processed these V and J calls. The sample data list around 900,000 distinct CDR3 sequences, and around 30% of these were observed just once. The ten top clones hold 17% of the sample.

Points the paper makes about the study in general: Conclusive comparison of naive and antigen-experienced compartments was prevented by the profiling of bulk unsorted PBMCs. Observed TCR beta diversity correlated strongly with the percentage of naive T cells measured by flow cytometry. Compared with the aged group, the long-lived group had more naive CD4+ T cells, fewer expanded clones and increased TCR diversity, suggesting age selection. Estimates of total diversity from one million sequenced T cells were regarded as lower bounds and underestimates. As age increased, observed TCR beta diversity per million T cells dropped in a roughly linear way, and a significant reduction was already evident by age about 40. Because donor CMV infection status was unknown, age-related changes in expanded clonotypes were potentially confounded.

Donors were approximately 42 systemically healthy Caucasian individuals from Russia aged roughly 6 to 100 years. Around 10 milliliters of peripheral blood were collected from each donor into EDTA-treated Vacutainer tubes. PBMCs were isolated by Ficoll-Paque density-gradient centrifugation, with at least 7 million obtained per sample. Trizol reagent was used to extract total RNA from PBMCs, with at least 5 micrograms per sample. For every donor, flow cytometry on a PBMC aliquot measured the percentage of naive CD45RAhigh/CD27high T cells. This receptor was identified in an elderly woman in good health. The sequenced sample consisted of blood.

For the CDR3, the sequence is CASSIRAPYYNEQFF. The DNA reads TGTGCCAGCAGCATCCGGGCTCCCTACTACAATGAGCAGTTCTTC. Recombination linked TRBV7-2 to TRBJ2-1, with the D gene not clear enough to name. From the cysteine up to the phenylalanine, the CDR3 has a length of 15 residues. This entry keeps only the CDR3 DNA: 45 bases, framed from base 1. Deletion took 5 bases off V and 3 bases off J, with a span of 14 bases between the germline ends. Based on the germline V gene, the CDR1 and CDR2 sequences are SGHTA and FQGNSA.